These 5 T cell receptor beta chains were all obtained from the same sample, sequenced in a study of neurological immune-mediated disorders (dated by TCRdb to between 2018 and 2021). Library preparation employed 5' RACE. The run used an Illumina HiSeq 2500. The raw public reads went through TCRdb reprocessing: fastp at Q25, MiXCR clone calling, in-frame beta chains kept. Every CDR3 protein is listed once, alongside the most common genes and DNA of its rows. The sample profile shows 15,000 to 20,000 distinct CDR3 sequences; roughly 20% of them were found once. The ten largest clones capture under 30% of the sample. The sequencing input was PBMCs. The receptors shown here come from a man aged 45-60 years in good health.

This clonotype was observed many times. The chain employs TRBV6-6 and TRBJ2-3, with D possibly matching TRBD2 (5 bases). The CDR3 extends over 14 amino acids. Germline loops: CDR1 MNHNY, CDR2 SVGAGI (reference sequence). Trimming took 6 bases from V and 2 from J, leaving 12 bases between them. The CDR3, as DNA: TGTGCCAGCAGCTTACTAGTTTCCACAGATACGCAGTATTTT. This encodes CASSLLVSTDTQYF.

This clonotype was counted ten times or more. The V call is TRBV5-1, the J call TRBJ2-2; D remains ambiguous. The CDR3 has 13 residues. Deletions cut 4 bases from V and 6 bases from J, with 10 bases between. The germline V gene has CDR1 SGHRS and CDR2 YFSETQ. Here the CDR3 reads CASSKAEPGELFF. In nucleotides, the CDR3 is TGCGCCAGCAGCAAGGCGGAGCCCGGGGAGCTGTTTTTT.

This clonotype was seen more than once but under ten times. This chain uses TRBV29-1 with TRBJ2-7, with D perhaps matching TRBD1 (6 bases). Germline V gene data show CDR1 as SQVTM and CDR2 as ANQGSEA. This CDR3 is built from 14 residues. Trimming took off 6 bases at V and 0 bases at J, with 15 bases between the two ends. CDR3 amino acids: CSVEYQGRSYEQYF. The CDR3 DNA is TGCAGCGTGGAATATCAGGGGCGCTCCTACGAGCAGTACTTC.

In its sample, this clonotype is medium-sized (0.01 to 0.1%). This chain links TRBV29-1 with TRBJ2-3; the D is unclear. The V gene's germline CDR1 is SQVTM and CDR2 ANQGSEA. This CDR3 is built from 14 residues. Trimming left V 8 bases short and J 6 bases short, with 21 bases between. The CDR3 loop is CSSSGWSLTDTQYF. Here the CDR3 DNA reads TGCAGCTCTTCGGGCTGGAGCCTCACGGATACGCAGTATTTT.

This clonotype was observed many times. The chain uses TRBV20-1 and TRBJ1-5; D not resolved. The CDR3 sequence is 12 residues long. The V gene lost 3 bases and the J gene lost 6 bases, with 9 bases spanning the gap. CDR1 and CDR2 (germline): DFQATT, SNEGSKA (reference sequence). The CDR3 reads CSARTGIQPQHF. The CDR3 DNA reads TGCAGTGCTAGGACGGGGATTCAGCCCCAGCATTTT.